This T cell receptor beta chain was identified in a study of blood T cells in healthy people across ages. Study-wide results and caveats: Whereas aged donors had fewer naive CD4+ cells, long-lived donors had more of them and higher diversity.

Many counts were recorded for this clonotype. Its antigen is not known. A second PCR of about 7 to 12 cycles used a sample-barcoded 5' primer and a J-beta primer mix. Each cDNA was tagged by a template-switch adaptor containing 12 random nucleotides. All samples yielded 2.5 million or more CDR3-containing paired-end reads. TCRdb processed the 5' RACE reads anew with MiXCR; each CDR3 protein has one entry. The repertoire holds 790,000 or so distinct CDR3 sequences, with 35% to 60% as singletons. Healthy Caucasian individuals from Russia aged 6 to 90 served as donors. Germline CDR1 is MDHEN and CDR2 is SYDVKM. With V trimmed by 4 bases and J by 4 bases, 4 bases remained unmatched. The CDR3 totals 14 residues.

Sequences were obtained from blood. The chain employs TRBV28 and TRBJ2-1, with 7 positions matching TRBD1. This clonotype was obtained from a man older than 75 in good health. CDR3 nucleotide sequence: TGTGCCAGCAGTTATGGGACAGAGTACAATGAGCAGTTCTTC. Translated, it gives CASSYGTEYNEQFF.